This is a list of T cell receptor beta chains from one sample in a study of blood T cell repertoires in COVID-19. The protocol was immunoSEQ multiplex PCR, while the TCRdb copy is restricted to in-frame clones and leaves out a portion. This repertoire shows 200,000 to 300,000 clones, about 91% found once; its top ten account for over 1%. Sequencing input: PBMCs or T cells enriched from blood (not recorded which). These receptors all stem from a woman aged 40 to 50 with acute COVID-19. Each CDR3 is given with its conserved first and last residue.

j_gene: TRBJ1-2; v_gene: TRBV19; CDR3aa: CASSIQRGGYTF
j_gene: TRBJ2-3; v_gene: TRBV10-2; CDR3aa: CASSRQGTDTQYF
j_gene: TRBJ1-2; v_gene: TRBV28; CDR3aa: CASSTDSPYGYTF
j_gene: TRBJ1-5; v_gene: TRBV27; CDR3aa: CASSSYHSSNQPQHF
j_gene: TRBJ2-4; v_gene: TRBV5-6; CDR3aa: CASSSGLAKNIQYF
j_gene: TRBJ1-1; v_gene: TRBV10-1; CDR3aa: CASSESTGETEAFF
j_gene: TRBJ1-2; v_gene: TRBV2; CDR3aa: CASIGQGYGYTF
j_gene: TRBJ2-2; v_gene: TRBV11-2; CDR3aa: CASSFFVAGDNTGELFF
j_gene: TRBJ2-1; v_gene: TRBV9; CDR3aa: CASSVRLAESYNEQFF
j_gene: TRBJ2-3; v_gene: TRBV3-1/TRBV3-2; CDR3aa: CASSQDLAKTGGTDTQYF
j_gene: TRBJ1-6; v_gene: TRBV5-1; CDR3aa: CASSLFSDSPLHF
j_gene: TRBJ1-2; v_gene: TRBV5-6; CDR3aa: CASSSHRVFPYGYTF
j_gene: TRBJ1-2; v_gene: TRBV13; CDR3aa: CASSIEPGQANYGYTF
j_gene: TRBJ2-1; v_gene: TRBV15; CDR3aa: CATSRAPRLSGADEQFF
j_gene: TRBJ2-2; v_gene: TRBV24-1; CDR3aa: CATSDRDRLTTGELFF
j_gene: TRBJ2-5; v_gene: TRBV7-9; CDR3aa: CASSPAWEVQTQYF
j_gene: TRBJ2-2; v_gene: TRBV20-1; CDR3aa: CSASKLAGGTGELFF
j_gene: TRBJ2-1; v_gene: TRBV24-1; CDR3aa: CATSDQGGSYNEQFF
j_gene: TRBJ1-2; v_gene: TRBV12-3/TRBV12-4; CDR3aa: CASSTGQDYGYTF
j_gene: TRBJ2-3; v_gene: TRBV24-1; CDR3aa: CATRTGVTDTQYF
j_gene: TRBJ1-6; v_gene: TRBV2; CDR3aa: CASSTTGNNSPLHF
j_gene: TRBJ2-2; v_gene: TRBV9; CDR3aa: CASSVPISTANTGELFF
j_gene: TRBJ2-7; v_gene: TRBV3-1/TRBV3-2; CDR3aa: CASSQGLNSPYEQYF
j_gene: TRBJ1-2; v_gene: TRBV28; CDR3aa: CASSFSTSGYTF
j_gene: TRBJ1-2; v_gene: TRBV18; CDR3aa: CASSPGTGPSYGYTF
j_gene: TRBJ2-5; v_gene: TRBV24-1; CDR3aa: CAYGVLAGEIWQETQYF
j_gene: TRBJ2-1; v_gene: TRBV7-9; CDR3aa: CASTLSGSSYNEQFF
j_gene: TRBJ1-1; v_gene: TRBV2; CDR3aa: CASIPRGRQAFF
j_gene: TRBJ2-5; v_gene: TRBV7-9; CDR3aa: CASSLLAGVETQYF
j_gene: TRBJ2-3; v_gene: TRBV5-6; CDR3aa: CASSLAGAAEAGADTQYF
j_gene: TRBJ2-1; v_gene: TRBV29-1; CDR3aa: CSGTSGRNDNNEQFF
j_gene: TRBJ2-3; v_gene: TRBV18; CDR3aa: CASSPSTSGTDTQYF
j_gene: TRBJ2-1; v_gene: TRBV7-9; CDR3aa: CASSDDSYNEQFF
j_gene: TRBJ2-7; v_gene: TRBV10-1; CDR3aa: CASSGTGGTYEQYF
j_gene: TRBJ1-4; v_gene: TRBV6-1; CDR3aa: CASSERAGNEKLFF
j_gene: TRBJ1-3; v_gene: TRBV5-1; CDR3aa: CASSYTGTGFGNTIYF
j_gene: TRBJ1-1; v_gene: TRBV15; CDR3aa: CATSRGILTGNTEAFF
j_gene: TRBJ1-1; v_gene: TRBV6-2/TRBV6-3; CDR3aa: CASSYEGQGTPEAFF
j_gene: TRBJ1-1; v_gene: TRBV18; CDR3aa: CASSPPYRQTFNTEAFF
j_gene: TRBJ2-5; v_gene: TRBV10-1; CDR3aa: CASSNPLAGGIETQYF
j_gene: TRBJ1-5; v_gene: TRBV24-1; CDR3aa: CATSDVRGNQPQHF
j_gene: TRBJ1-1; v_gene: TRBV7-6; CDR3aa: CASSLAYRGVNTEAFF
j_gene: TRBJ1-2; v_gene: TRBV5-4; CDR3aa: CASSAAGYYGYTF
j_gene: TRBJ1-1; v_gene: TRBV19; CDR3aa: CASSILGGHTEAFF
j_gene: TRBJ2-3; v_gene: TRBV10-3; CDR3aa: CAIMASRPGTDTQYF
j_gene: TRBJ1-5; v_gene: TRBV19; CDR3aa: CASSPFGTNQPQHF
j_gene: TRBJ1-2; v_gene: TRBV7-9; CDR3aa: CASSPGQGVPDGYGYTF
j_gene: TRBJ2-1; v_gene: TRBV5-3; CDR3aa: CARSPSIPGAGYNEQFF